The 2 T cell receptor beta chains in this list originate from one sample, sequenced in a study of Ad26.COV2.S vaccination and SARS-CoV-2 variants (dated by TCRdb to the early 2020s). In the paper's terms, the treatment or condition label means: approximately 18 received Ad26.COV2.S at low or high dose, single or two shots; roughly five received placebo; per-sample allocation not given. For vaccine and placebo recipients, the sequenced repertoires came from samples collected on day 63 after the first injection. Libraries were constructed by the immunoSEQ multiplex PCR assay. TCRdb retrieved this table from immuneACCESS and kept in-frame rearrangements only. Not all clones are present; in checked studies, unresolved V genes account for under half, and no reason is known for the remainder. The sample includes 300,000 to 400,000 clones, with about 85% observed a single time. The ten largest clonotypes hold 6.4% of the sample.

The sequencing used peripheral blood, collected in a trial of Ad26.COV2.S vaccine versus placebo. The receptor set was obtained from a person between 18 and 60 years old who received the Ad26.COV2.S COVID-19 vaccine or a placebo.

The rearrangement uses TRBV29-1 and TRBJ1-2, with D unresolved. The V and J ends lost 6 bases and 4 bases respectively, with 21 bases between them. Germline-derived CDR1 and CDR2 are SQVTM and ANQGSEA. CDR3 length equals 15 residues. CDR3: CSVWTDGDKIYGYTF. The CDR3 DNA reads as TGCAGCGTGTGGACCGATGGTGACAAGATCTATGGCTACACCTTC.

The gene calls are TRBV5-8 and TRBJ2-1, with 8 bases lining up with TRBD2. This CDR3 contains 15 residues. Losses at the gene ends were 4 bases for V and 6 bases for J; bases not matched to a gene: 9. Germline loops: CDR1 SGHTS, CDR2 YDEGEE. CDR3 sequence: CASSPSLAGTNEQFF. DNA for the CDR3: TGTGCCAGCAGCCCCTCTTTAGCGGGGACCAATGAGCAGTTCTTC. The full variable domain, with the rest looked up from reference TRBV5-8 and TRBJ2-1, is EAGVTQSPTHLIKTRGQQATLRCSPISGHTSVYWYQQALGLGLQFLLWYDEGEERNRGNFPPRFSGRQFPNYSSELNVNALELEDSALYLCASSPSLAGTNEQFFGPGTRLTVL.